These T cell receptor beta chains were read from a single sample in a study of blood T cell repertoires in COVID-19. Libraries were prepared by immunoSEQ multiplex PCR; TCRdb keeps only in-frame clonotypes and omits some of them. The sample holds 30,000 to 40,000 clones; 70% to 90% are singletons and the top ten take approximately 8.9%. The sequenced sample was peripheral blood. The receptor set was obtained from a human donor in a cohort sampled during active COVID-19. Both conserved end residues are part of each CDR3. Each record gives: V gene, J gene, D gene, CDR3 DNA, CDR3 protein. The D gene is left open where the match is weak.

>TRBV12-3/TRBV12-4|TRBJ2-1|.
TGTGCCAGCAGTCTGGACAGAAGTGAGCAGTTCTTC
CASSLDRSEQFF
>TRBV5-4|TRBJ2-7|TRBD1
TGTGCCAGCAGCTTGGGGACAGGGCTAACCTACGAGCAGTACTTC
CASSLGTGLTYEQYF
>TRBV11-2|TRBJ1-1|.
TGTGCCAGCAGCTTGTCACAGGGTGGAACTGAAGCTTTCTTT
CASSLSQGGTEAFF
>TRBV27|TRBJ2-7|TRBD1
TGTGCCAGCCGGGGGACAGGGAGTTCCTACGAGCAGTACTTC
CASRGTGSSYEQYF
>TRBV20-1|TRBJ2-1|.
TGCAGTGCTAGAATTATGAATGAGCAGTTCTTC
CSARIMNEQFF
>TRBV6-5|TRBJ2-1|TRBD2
TGTGCCAGCTTGCCTAGCGGGTCCTACAATGAGCAGTTCTTC
CASLPSGSYNEQFF
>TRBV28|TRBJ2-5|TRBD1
TGTGCCAGCAGTCTGGGACAGGGGAACCAAGAGACCCAGTACTTC
CASSLGQGNQETQYF
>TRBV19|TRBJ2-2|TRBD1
TGTGCCAGTAGAGGACAGGGGAAGGCCGGGGAGCTGTTTTTT
CASRGQGKAGELFF
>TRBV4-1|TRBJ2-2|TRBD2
TGCGCCAGCAGCCAAGATCCTCGCTGGGGGGGGAACACCGGGGAGCTGTTTTTT
CASSQDPRWGGNTGELFF
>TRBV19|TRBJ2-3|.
TGTGCCAGTAGTTCTGAGGCAGGGTTTGGTGCAGATACGCAGTATTTT
CASSSEAGFGADTQYF
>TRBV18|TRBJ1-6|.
TGTGCCAGCTCATCATTGACAGTTATCGGCAATTCACCCCTCCACTTT
CASSSLTVIGNSPLHF
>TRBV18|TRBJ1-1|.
TGTGCCAGCTCACCACCAACAGGGTACACTGAAGCTTTCTTT
CASSPPTGYTEAFF
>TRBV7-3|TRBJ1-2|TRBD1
TGTGCCAGCAGCTCTACAGGGGATGGCTACACCTTC
CASSSTGDGYTF